The rows below give T cell receptor beta chains drawn from one sample of a study of T cells in Graves' hyperthyroidism and ophthalmopathy. TCRdb analysed the multiplex PCR reads with MiXCR anew, one entry per CDR3 protein. Seen here are 460,000 or so distinct CDR3 sequences, around an eighth observed once, and the top ten hold around a sixth. The sequenced material came from blood. The receptors shown here come from a woman between 18 and 29 years old with Graves' hyperthyroidism. CDR3s include the opening cysteine and the closing phenylalanine or tryptophan. A D gene is named only where the DNA matches it firmly. Size is stated as once, few, many or a size class.

clone size,V gene,CDR3 length,J gene,D gene,CDR3 protein,CDR3 DNA
many,TRBV2,14,TRBJ2-3,TRBD2,CASSADSGSGTQYF,TGTGCCAGCAGTGCCGATAGCGGGAGTGGTACGCAGTATTTT
many,TRBV27,14,TRBJ2-2,-,CASSPFLVAGELFF,TGTGCCAGCAGCCCATTCCTGGTTGCCGGGGAGCTGTTTTTT
many,TRBV28,14,TRBJ2-5,TRBD2,CASRAGGLEETQYF,TGTGCCAGCAGAGCGGGAGGGCTTGAAGAGACCCAGTACTTC
many,TRBV18,16,TRBJ2-7,-,CASSPPSISIPYEQYF,TGTGCCAGCTCACCACCTTCGATTTCTATCCCCTACGAGCAGTACTTC
many,TRBV28,15,TRBJ2-5,-,CASSYRGGTQETQYF,TGTGCCAGCAGTTATCGGGGCGGCACCCAAGAGACCCAGTACTTC
many,TRBV3-1,12,TRBJ2-7,-,CASSQALYEQYF,TGTGCCAGCAGCCAAGCACTCTACGAGCAGTACTTC
few,TRBV7-9,14,TRBJ2-1,TRBD1,CASSLAPGGNEQFF,TGTGCCAGCAGCTTAGCCCCAGGGGGCAACGAGCAGTTCTTC
few,TRBV7-2,15,TRBJ2-4,-,CASSLVPGAKNIQYF,TGTGCCAGCAGCTTAGTCCCGGGCGCCAAAAACATTCAGTACTTC
many,TRBV24-1,15,TRBJ2-7,-,CATKTAGHYGYEQYF,TGTGCCACCAAAACCGCCGGACACTACGGCTACGAGCAGTACTTC
many,TRBV5-1,13,TRBJ1-2,TRBD1,CASSLQGAEGYTF,TGCGCCAGCAGCTTGCAGGGGGCGGAAGGCTACACCTTC